This is a list of T cell receptor beta chains from one sample in a study of T cell responses to AZD1222 COVID-19 vaccine. Clones were sequenced by immunoSEQ multiplex PCR, and TCRdb holds only the in-frame ones, with some missing. The table shows 150,000 to 200,000 clones, with 87% occurring only once. The input for sequencing was peripheral blood, taken on day 0 of MenACWY control vaccination. The receptors stem from an adult in good health. Both conserved end residues are part of each CDR3. The D gene is left open where the match is weak. Not every row has a clone size; where given, it reads once, few, many or a size class.

CDR3aa: CASNPSGYQETQYF
CDR3nt: TGTGCCAGTAATCCTAGCGGGTATCAAGAGACCCAGTACTTC
d_gene: TRBD2
v_gene: TRBV19
abundance: NA
j_gene: TRBJ2-5

CDR3aa: CASSGRVGMNTEAFF
CDR3nt: TGCGCCAGCAGTGGAAGGGTGGGGATGAACACTGAAGCTTTCTTT
d_gene: NA
v_gene: TRBV10-2
abundance: NA
j_gene: TRBJ1-1

CDR3aa: CASSEENGINQPQHF
CDR3nt: TGTGCCAGCAGTGAAGAGAATGGGATCAATCAGCCCCAGCATTTT
d_gene: NA
v_gene: TRBV6-1
abundance: NA
j_gene: TRBJ1-5

CDR3aa: CASSIRGTALDTEAFF
CDR3nt: TGTGCCAGTAGTATTAGAGGGACAGCCTTGGACACTGAAGCTTTCTTT
d_gene: TRBD1
v_gene: TRBV19
abundance: NA
j_gene: TRBJ1-1

CDR3aa: CASSELAENIQYF
CDR3nt: TGTGCCAGCAGTGAACTAGCGGAAAACATTCAGTACTTC
d_gene: TRBD2
v_gene: TRBV6-1
abundance: once
j_gene: TRBJ2-4

CDR3aa: CSAGDRGFSYEQYF
CDR3nt: TGCAGCGCAGGGGACAGGGGGTTCTCCTACGAGCAGTACTTC
d_gene: TRBD1
v_gene: TRBV29-1
abundance: NA
j_gene: TRBJ2-7

CDR3aa: CASTSGTRIAGELFF
CDR3nt: TGTGCCAGCACTTCCGGGACTAGGATAGCCGGGGAGCTGTTTTTT
d_gene: TRBD2
v_gene: TRBV27
abundance: NA
j_gene: TRBJ2-2

CDR3aa: CASSKTSVYNEQFF
CDR3nt: TGTGCCAGTAGTAAGACTAGCGTATACAATGAGCAGTTCTTC
d_gene: TRBD2
v_gene: TRBV19
abundance: NA
j_gene: TRBJ2-1

CDR3aa: CASSPYVGRLEYEQYF
CDR3nt: TGTGCCAGCAGCCCATATGTGGGGCGTCTCGAATACGAGCAGTACTTC
d_gene: NA
v_gene: TRBV7-2
abundance: NA
j_gene: TRBJ2-7

CDR3aa: CASSYGGSGMNTEAFF
CDR3nt: TGTGCCAGCAGTTACGGGGGGTCCGGCATGAACACTGAAGCTTTCTTT
d_gene: NA
v_gene: TRBV6-6
abundance: NA
j_gene: TRBJ1-1

CDR3aa: CASSSRTGGSPLHF
CDR3nt: TGTGCCAGCAGTTCGAGGACAGGAGGTTCACCCCTCCACTTT
d_gene: TRBD1
v_gene: TRBV6-2/TRBV6-3
abundance: NA
j_gene: TRBJ1-6

CDR3aa: CASPGGGQVIYGYTF
CDR3nt: TGTGCCAGTCCCGGCGGCGGACAAGTCATCTATGGCTACACCTTC
d_gene: NA
v_gene: TRBV5-3
abundance: NA
j_gene: TRBJ1-2